The T cell receptor (beta chain) described here comes from a study of blood T cell repertoires in COVID-19. Study context: T cells, B-cell-depleted T cells, or PBMCs supplied cDNA or gDNA.

Per the study methods: Amplification with reference gene primers provided the estimates of nucleated cell counts. Here immunoSEQ multiplex PCR was the method, and the copy in TCRdb shows in-frame clones only, minus some. V, J and clone size are those of that table, while D and trimming were read from the DNA. The sample consists of approximately 200,000 clones, roughly 83% of them appearing once. Self-reported history from a screening survey and questionnaire set each donor's cohort. Recovered participants had two consecutive negative NP/OP PCR tests, healthcare professional clearance, or symptom resolution. Germline CDR1 LGHDT, CDR2 YNNKEL (reference sequence). The CDR3 length is 12 residues. The V end lost 0 bases, the J end lost 10 bases, and 7 bases lay between the germline ends.

The sequence came from a woman in her twenties or thirties who had recovered from COVID-19. The V gene is TRBV3-1 (or the pseudogene TRBV3-2), the J gene TRBJ2-4; D is unresolved. Input material: PBMCs or T cells enriched from blood (not recorded which). This CDR3 is CASSQDLRIQYF. CDR3 bases: TGTGCCAGCAGCCAAGATCTGCGTATTCAGTACTTC.